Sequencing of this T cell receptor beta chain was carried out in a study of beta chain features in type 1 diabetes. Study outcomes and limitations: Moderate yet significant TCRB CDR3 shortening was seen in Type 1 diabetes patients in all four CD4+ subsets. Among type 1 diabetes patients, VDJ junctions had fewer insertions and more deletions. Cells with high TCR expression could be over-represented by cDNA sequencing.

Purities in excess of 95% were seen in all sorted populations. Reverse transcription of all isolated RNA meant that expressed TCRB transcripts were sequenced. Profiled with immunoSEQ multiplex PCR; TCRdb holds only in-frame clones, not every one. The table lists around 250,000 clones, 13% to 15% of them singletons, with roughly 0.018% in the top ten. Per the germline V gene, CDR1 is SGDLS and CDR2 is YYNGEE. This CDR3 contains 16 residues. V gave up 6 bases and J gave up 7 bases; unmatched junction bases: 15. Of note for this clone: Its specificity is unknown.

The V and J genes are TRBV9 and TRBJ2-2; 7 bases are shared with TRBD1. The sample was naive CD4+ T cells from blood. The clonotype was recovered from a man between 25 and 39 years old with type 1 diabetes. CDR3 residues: CASTLNPQGVGGELFF. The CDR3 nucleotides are TGTGCCAGCACCCTAAACCCCCAGGGGGTTGGCGGGGAGCTGTTTTTT.